The source of this TCR beta chain is a study of shared clonotypes between healthy human individuals. As to this clone: It is likely a read error: a sequence one base away is far more abundant. Distinct nucleotide sequences in the sample also encode this CDR3.

Approximately 30,000 T cell genomes, or around 300 ng DNA, went into unsorted PBMC replicate PCRs. The data were produced by immunoSEQ multiplex PCR, yet TCRdb's version contains in-frame clones alone and is incomplete. This sample has about 500,000 clones, with 77% found just once. Germline V CDR1 and CDR2: MDHEN, SYDVKM. J was trimmed by 5 bases and V by 5 bases; bases with no gene match: 16. This CDR3 region has 18 residues. The TCR was taken from a woman aged 40 to 50 in good health. Some clones in this sample may be carry-over from other donors' samples. This chain connects TRBV28 to TRBJ2-7; TRBD2 agrees at 12 bases. Sample: PBMCs. The DNA of the CDR3 is TGTGCCAGCAGTCTTCGTCCTAGCGGGAGGGGACGACATAACGAGCAGTACTTC. This encodes CASSLRPSGRGRHNEQYF.